This T cell receptor beta chain came from a study of identical twins. From the 5' RACE reads, TCRdb called clonotypes with MiXCR, one entry per CDR3 protein. The data hold approximately 210,000 distinct CDR3 sequences, with 5.5% to 7.5% observed a single time. This clonotype was counted between two and nine times. The same specimen was also included in a second study, on T cells expressing NK-cell markers.

The sequenced sample was CD8+ T cells sorted from blood. This clonotype was sampled from a young woman in good health.

CDR3 sequence: CASSLANGRNEQFF. CDR3 nucleotides: TGTGCCAGCAGCTTGGCCAACGGGAGAAATGAGCAGTTCTTC. The V and J genes are TRBV5-4 and TRBJ2-1; possibly TRBD2 for D (6 bases). CDR3 length equals 14 residues. CDR1 and CDR2 (germline): SGHNT, YYREEE (reference sequence). Between the trimmed V and J ends, which lost 0 bases and 7 bases, there was a span of 11 bases.